A selection of T cell receptor beta chains follows, all from one sample in a study of spatial heterogeneity in lung cancer. TCRdb processed the 5' RACE reads anew with MiXCR; each CDR3 protein has one entry. The sample yields 49,000 or so distinct CDR3 sequences, about 12% seen once. The source was PBMCs, collected at surgery. All receptors come from a female donor with early-stage non-small cell lung cancer. Both conserved end residues are part of each CDR3. The D gene is left open where the match is weak. Expanded clones are given a class, and other clones once, few, many or no size at all.

TRBV19	TRBD1	TRBJ2-7	once	TGTGCCAGTACCCCAACAGGGGGTATTTACGAGCAGTACTTC	CASTPTGGIYEQYF
TRBV13	TRBD1	TRBJ2-7	few	TGTGCCAGCAGCTTCACGCAGGGGGCGGCCGAGCAGTACTTC	CASSFTQGAAEQYF
TRBV19	-	TRBJ2-2	-	TGTGCCAGTAGGAGGACAGCTCCGAACACCGGGGAGCTGTTTTTT	CASRRTAPNTGELFF
TRBV4-3	-	TRBJ2-7	-	TGCGCCAGCAGCCAAGACAGAGCCTACGAGCAGTACTTC	CASSQDRAYEQYF
TRBV6-2/TRBV6-3	TRBD1	TRBJ2-7	few	TGTGCCAGCAAGTTCCGGGGACAGGGGACCTACGAGCAGTACTTC	CASKFRGQGTYEQYF
TRBV28	TRBD2	TRBJ2-7	few	TGTGCCAGCAGTTTACCGGGGGGGCCCACCTACGAGCAGTACTTC	CASSLPGGPTYEQYF
TRBV7-9	TRBD1	TRBJ2-5	-	TGTGCCAGCAGCCCGGACAGGGGGGACCAAGAGACCCAGTACTTC	CASSPDRGDQETQYF
TRBV6-1	TRBD2	TRBJ2-5	few	TGTGCCAGCAGGGCTAGCGGGGGGGTAGAGACCCAGTACTTC	CASRASGGVETQYF
TRBV7-9	-	TRBJ1-5	many	TGTGCCAGCAGCTTAGGAGCCCAGCCCCAGCATTTT	CASSLGAQPQHF
TRBV7-2	TRBD1	TRBJ2-7	hyperexpanded	TGTGCCAGCAGCTTAGAGGGGGCCAATGCGGAGCAGTACTTC	CASSLEGANAEQYF
TRBV4-2	-	TRBJ2-3	-	TGTGCCAGCAGCCAGACCGAGGCAGATACGCAGTATTTT	CASSQTEADTQYF
TRBV12-3/TRBV12-4	-	TRBJ2-1	-	TGTGCCAGCAGCACCGGCTCTAGTCGATCCTACAATGAGCAGTTCTTC	CASSTGSSRSYNEQFF
TRBV5-1	TRBD1	TRBJ1-2	-	TGCGCCAGCAGCTTGGAGACAGGGGAAAACTATGGCTACACCTTC	CASSLETGENYGYTF
TRBV4-3	TRBD1	TRBJ1-5	-	TGCGCCAGCAGCGAAAGACGTACAGGGGCGGGCAATCAGCCCCAGCATTTT	CASSERRTGAGNQPQHF
TRBV11-2	-	TRBJ2-1	-	TGTGCCAGCAGCTTAGGGGTCCTAGAGCAGTTCTTC	CASSLGVLEQFF
TRBV27	-	TRBJ2-5	-	TGTGCCAGCAGTTCCGGGGTTATGGAGACCCAGTACTTC	CASSSGVMETQYF
TRBV19	-	TRBJ2-7	-	TGTGCCAGTAGTGCCAACAACTACGAGCAGTACTTC	CASSANNYEQYF
TRBV19	-	TRBJ1-2	many	TGTGCCAGTAGCGGGGGGGATGGCTACACCTTC	CASSGGDGYTF
TRBV18	-	TRBJ2-7	-	TGTGCCAGCTCCCCTCGATCGGCGGCCACCTACGAGCAGTACTTC	CASSPRSAATYEQYF
TRBV19	-	TRBJ1-6	-	TGTGCCAGTAATGGTGGGGGCGCGTATAATTCACCCCTCCACTTT	CASNGGGAYNSPLHF
TRBV11-1	TRBD2	TRBJ2-1	many	TGTGCCAGCAGCACTCCGGGGACTAGCGGGGGGCTCTCCTACAATGAGCAGTTCTTC	CASSTPGTSGGLSYNEQFF
TRBV7-9	-	TRBJ1-6	few	TGTGCCAGCAGCCAACGAGGGACGGGTAATTCACCCCTCCACTTT	CASSQRGTGNSPLHF
TRBV7-9	TRBD2	TRBJ2-1	-	TGTGCCAGCAGCTTAGAGGGAAAGCTCGGATGGACTAGCGGGTACAATGAGCAGTTCTTC	CASSLEGKLGWTSGYNEQFF
TRBV24-1	TRBD2	TRBJ2-1	-	TGTGCCACCAGTCGACTAGCGGGGGGAGAGCAGTTCTTC	CATSRLAGGEQFF